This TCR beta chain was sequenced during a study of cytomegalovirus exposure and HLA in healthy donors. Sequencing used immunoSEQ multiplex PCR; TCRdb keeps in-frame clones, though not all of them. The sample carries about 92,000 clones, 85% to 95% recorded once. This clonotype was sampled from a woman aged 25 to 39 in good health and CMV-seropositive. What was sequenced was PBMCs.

The CDR3, as DNA: TGTGCCAGCTCACCGACCTTTGGGGGGGAGAACTATGGCTACACCTTC. This translates into CASSPTFGGENYGYTF. V is TRBV18 and J is TRBJ1-2, with D possibly TRBD1 on 5 matching bases. The ends were cut back, 3 bases at V and 2 bases at J, with 16 bases in the middle. The CDR3 loop spans 16 amino acids. Germline CDR1 reads KGHSH; CDR2 reads LQKENI.